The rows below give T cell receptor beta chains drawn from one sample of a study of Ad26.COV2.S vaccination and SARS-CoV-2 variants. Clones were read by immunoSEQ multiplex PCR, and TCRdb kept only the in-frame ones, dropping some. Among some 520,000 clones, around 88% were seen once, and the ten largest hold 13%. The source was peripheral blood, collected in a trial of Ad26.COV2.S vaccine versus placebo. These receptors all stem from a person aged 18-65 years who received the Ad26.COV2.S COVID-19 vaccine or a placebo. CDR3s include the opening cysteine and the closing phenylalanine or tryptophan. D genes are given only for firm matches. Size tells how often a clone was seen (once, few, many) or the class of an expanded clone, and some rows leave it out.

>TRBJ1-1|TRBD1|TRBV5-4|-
TGTGCCAGCAGCTTACAGGGGGGGAACACTGAAGCTTTCTTT
CASSLQGGNTEAFF
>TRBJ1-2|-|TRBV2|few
TGTGCCAGCAGTGTACGGATAGGGGGAAATGGCTACACCTTC
CASSVRIGGNGYTF
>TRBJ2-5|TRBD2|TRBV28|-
TGTGCCAGCAGTTTCCACCATGGGGGGACTAGCGGGATATGGGGCCAAGAGACCCAGTACTTC
CASSFHHGGTSGIWGQETQYF
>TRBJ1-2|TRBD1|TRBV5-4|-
TGTGCCAGCAGCTCCCAGACAGGGCCAGACTATGGCTACACCTTC
CASSSQTGPDYGYTF
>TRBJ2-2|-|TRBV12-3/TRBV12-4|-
TGTGCCAGCAGTCGTACAACCGGGGAGCTGTTTTTT
CASSRTTGELFF
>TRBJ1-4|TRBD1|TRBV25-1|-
TGTGCCAGCAGTGGCCGGGACAGGGGTTTTGAAAAACTGTTTTTT
CASSGRDRGFEKLFF
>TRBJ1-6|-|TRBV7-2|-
TGTGCCAGCAGACCCAACCTGGGTGACAGTGATTCACCCCTCCACTTT
CASRPNLGDSDSPLHF
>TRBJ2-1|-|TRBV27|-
TGTGCCAGCAGTTTCTTGGGCAATGAGCAGTTCTTC
CASSFLGNEQFF
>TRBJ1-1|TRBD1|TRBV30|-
TGTGCCTGGAGTGTCACAGGGGGAGCTGAAGCTTTCTTT
CAWSVTGGAEAFF
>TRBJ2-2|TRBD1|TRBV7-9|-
TGTGCCAGCAGCTTCAGCAGGGGGTCAGGATCCGGGGAGCTGTTTTTT
CASSFSRGSGSGELFF